This T cell receptor beta chain was found in a study of shared clonotypes between healthy human individuals. Researchers ran the assay at a deep level. Every subset's genomic DNA went evenly onto several immunoSEQ plates. The protocol was immunoSEQ multiplex PCR, while the TCRdb copy is restricted to in-frame clones and leaves out a portion. This table has 470,000 or so clones, approximately 80% appearing once. Per germline, CDR1 KGHSH and CDR2 LQKENI. This CDR3 has 15 residues. J was trimmed by 4 bases and V by 6 bases; bases with no gene match: 10. For genomic DNA, unsorted samples relied on tens of millions of PBMCs.

Material for sequencing was PBMCs. The TCR comes from a woman aged 40 to 50 in good health. Some clones in this sample may be carry-over from other donors' samples. The chain is built from TRBV18 and TRBJ1-1; TRBD1 aligns across 8 bases. The DNA for the CDR3 is TGTGCCAGCTCCCTCAGACAGGGGAGCGGCACTGAAGCTTTCTTT. Translating gives CASSLRQGSGTEAFF.